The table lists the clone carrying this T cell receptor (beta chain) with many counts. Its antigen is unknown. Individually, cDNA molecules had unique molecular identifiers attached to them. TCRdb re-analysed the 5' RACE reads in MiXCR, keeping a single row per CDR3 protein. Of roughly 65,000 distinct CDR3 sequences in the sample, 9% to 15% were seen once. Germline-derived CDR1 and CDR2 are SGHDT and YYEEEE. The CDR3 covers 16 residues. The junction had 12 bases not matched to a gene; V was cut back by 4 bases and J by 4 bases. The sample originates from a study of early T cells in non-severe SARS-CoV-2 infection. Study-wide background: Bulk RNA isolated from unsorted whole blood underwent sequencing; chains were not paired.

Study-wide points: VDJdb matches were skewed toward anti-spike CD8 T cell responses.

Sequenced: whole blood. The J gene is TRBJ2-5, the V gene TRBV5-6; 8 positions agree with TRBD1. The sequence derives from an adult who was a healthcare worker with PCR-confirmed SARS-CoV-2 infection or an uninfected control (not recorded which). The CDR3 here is CASSTRDRLKGETQYF. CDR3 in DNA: TGTGCCAGCAGCACACGGGACAGGCTAAAGGGAGAGACCCAGTACTTC.